This T cell receptor (beta chain) came from a study of beta chain features in type 1 diabetes. The study, taken as a whole, reports: Shorter TCRB CDR3s, moderately but significantly so, were found in Type 1 diabetes patients in all four CD4+ subsets. Any HLA-type effect on TCRB rearrangement remained unresolved here. Shorter templates might be favored by PCR, and equally so in patients and in controls. Type 1 diabetes patients showed fewer insertions and more deletions at VDJ junctions.

This clone turned up a few times. No antigen is known for it. The sequenced template was cDNA made from the entire isolated RNA. Some clones are missing from TCRdb's copy, which holds only in-frame ones; the method was immunoSEQ multiplex PCR. Seen here are roughly 300,000 clones, 13% to 15% observed once, and the top ten hold more than 0.015%. Germline assignment: CDR1 LNHNV and CDR2 YYDKDF (reference sequence). Between the trimmed V and J ends, which lost 3 bases and 6 bases, there was a span of 8 bases. This CDR3 is built from 12 residues. Sorting that relied on CD45RO/CCR7/CD25/CD127/CD95/CD27 yielded CD4+ naive, central memory, regulatory and stem cell-like memory cells.

This clonotype originated in a man younger than 40 with type 1 diabetes. The chain joins TRBV15 to TRBJ2-5; D is uncertain. The sample taken for sequencing was naive CD4+ T cells from blood. The DNA for the CDR3 is TGTGCCACCAGCAGGAATGGGCAGACCCAGTACTTC. Amino acid sequence: CATSRNGQTQYF.